Listed below are T cell receptor beta chains from one sample, sequenced in a study of cytomegalovirus exposure and HLA in healthy donors. TCRdb's copy holds only in-frame clones and misses some; the assay was immunoSEQ multiplex PCR. The sample carries 150,000 to 200,000 clones, more than 65% recorded once. Material: PBMCs. All receptors come from a man aged 18 to 30 in good health and CMV-seropositive. CDR3s include the opening cysteine and the closing phenylalanine or tryptophan. D genes are given only for firm matches. Clone sizes are given selectively: once, few, many, or a class where the clone is expanded.

CDR3 protein: CASSVRTGNTIYF
CDR3 DNA: TGTGCCAGTAGTGTTAGAACTGGAAACACCATATATTTT
clone size: .
D gene: .
V gene: TRBV19
J gene: TRBJ1-3

CDR3 protein: CASSSAPGQGAYEQYF
CDR3 DNA: TGCGCCAGCAGCTCAGCACCGGGACAGGGGGCATACGAGCAGTACTTC
clone size: .
D gene: TRBD1
V gene: TRBV5-1
J gene: TRBJ2-7

CDR3 protein: CAVLSGRETEAFF
CDR3 DNA: TGTGCCGTCCTTTCTGGAAGGGAGACTGAAGCTTTCTTT
clone size: .
D gene: .
V gene: TRBV7-2
J gene: TRBJ1-1

CDR3 protein: CASSLSPIQGWLPGELFF
CDR3 DNA: TGTGCCAGCAGCCTTAGTCCGATACAGGGGTGGCTTCCCGGGGAGCTGTTTTTT
clone size: few
D gene: TRBD1
V gene: TRBV7-6
J gene: TRBJ2-2

CDR3 protein: CASSLVEETQYF
CDR3 DNA: TGCGCCAGCAGCCTTGTTGAAGAGACCCAGTACTTC
clone size: .
D gene: .
V gene: TRBV5-1
J gene: TRBJ2-5

CDR3 protein: CASSYRDRGQGNTIYF
CDR3 DNA: TGTGCCAGCAGCTACCGGGACAGGGGGCAAGGAAACACCATATATTTT
clone size: .
D gene: TRBD1
V gene: TRBV11-2
J gene: TRBJ1-3

CDR3 protein: CASRSQTGGPTDTQYF
CDR3 DNA: TGTGCCAGCAGGAGCCAGACAGGGGGACCTACAGATACGCAGTATTTT
clone size: .
D gene: TRBD1
V gene: TRBV28
J gene: TRBJ2-3

CDR3 protein: CASSLQGQGASEQYF
CDR3 DNA: TGTGCCAGCAGCCTTCAGGGACAGGGGGCTTCCGAGCAGTACTTC
clone size: few
D gene: TRBD1
V gene: TRBV4-2
J gene: TRBJ2-7

CDR3 protein: CASSPSSGSGGYTF
CDR3 DNA: TGCGCCAGCAGCCCCAGCTCCGGATCGGGGGGCTACACCTTC
clone size: .
D gene: .
V gene: TRBV5-1
J gene: TRBJ1-2

CDR3 protein: CASSTPGYEQYF
CDR3 DNA: TGTGCCAGCAGCACCCCAGGATACGAGCAGTACTTC
clone size: .
D gene: .
V gene: TRBV6-5
J gene: TRBJ2-7

CDR3 protein: CASSSGTGALGYTF
CDR3 DNA: TGTGCCAGCAGCTCTGGGACAGGGGCCCTTGGCTACACCTTC
clone size: .
D gene: TRBD1
V gene: TRBV7-9
J gene: TRBJ1-2

CDR3 protein: CASSGTTGSSYEQYF
CDR3 DNA: TGCGCCAGCAGTGGTACGACAGGGAGCTCCTACGAGCAGTACTTC
clone size: .
D gene: TRBD1
V gene: TRBV10-2
J gene: TRBJ2-7

CDR3 protein: CASSLGLARLAGINEQFF
CDR3 DNA: TGTGCCAGCAGCTTAGGGTTAGCTAGACTAGCGGGAATCAATGAGCAGTTCTTC
clone size: .
D gene: TRBD2
V gene: TRBV7-8
J gene: TRBJ2-1

CDR3 protein: CASSLGGQEQETQYF
CDR3 DNA: TGCGCCAGCAGCTTGGGAGGGCAGGAGCAAGAGACCCAGTACTTC
clone size: .
D gene: .
V gene: TRBV5-1
J gene: TRBJ2-5

CDR3 protein: CASSQSLAVGLSYEQYF
CDR3 DNA: TGCGCCAGCAGCCAATCTCTAGCGGTTGGATTATCCTACGAGCAGTACTTC
clone size: .
D gene: TRBD2
V gene: TRBV4-1
J gene: TRBJ2-7

CDR3 protein: CASSSGGANTEAFF
CDR3 DNA: TGTGCCAGTAGCTCAGGGGGAGCGAACACTGAAGCTTTCTTT
clone size: .
D gene: TRBD1
V gene: TRBV19
J gene: TRBJ1-1

CDR3 protein: CASSSGTGGVKDGYTF
CDR3 DNA: TGTGCCAGCAGCTCAGGGACAGGGGGCGTTAAGGATGGCTACACCTTC
clone size: few
D gene: TRBD1
V gene: TRBV6-6
J gene: TRBJ1-2

CDR3 protein: CASSLRDRGPKNIQYF
CDR3 DNA: TGTGCCAGCAGTTTACGGGACAGGGGCCCCAAAAACATTCAGTACTTC
clone size: .
D gene: TRBD1
V gene: TRBV28
J gene: TRBJ2-4

CDR3 protein: CASSAIAKQETQYF
CDR3 DNA: TGTGCCAGCAGCGCGATAGCGAAACAAGAGACCCAGTACTTC
clone size: .
D gene: .
V gene: TRBV9
J gene: TRBJ2-5

CDR3 protein: CASTIRASVWNEQFF
CDR3 DNA: TGTGCCAGCACAATTCGGGCTAGCGTTTGGAATGAGCAGTTCTTC
clone size: .
D gene: .
V gene: TRBV27
J gene: TRBJ2-1

CDR3 protein: CASSVTLSSYEQYF
CDR3 DNA: TGTGCCAGCAGTGTGACACTTAGCTCCTACGAGCAGTACTTC
clone size: once
D gene: .
V gene: TRBV6-1
J gene: TRBJ2-7

CDR3 protein: CASSYSYELATYNEQFF
CDR3 DNA: TGCGCCAGCAGCTATAGCTATGAACTAGCTACCTACAATGAGCAGTTCTTC
clone size: once
D gene: .
V gene: TRBV5-1
J gene: TRBJ2-1

CDR3 protein: CASSFFSSGRRYEQYF
CDR3 DNA: TGTGCCAGCAGTTTCTTCTCTAGCGGGAGAAGGTACGAGCAGTACTTC
clone size: .
D gene: TRBD2
V gene: TRBV28
J gene: TRBJ2-7

CDR3 protein: CASRGSSYNEQFF
CDR3 DNA: TGTGCCAGCAGGGGCAGCTCCTACAATGAGCAGTTCTTC
clone size: .
D gene: .
V gene: TRBV7-2
J gene: TRBJ2-1